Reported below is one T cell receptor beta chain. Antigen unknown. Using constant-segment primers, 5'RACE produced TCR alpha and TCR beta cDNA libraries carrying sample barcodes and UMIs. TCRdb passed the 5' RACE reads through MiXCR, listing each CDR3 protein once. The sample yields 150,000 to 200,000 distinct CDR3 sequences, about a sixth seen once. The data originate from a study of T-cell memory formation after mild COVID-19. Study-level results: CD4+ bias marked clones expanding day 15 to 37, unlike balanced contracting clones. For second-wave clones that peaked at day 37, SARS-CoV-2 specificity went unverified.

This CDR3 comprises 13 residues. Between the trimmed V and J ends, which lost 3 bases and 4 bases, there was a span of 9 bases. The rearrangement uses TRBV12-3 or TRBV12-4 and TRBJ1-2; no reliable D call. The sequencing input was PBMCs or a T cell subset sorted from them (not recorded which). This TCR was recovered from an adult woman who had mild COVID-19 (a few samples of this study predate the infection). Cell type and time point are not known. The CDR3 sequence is CASSLEPGYGYTF. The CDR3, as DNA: TGTGCCAGCAGTTTGGAGCCTGGCTATGGCTACACCTTC.